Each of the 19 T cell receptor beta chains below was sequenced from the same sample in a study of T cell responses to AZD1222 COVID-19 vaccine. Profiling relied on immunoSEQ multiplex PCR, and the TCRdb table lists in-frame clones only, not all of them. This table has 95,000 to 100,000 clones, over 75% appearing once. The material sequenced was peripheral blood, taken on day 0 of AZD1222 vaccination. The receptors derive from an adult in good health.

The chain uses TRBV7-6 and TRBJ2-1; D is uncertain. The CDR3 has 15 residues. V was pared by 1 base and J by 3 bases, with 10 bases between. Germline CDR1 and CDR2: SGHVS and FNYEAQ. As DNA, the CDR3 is TGTGCCAGCAGCTTAGGCCGGCTCGTCTACAATGAGCAGTTCTTC. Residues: CASSLGRLVYNEQFF.

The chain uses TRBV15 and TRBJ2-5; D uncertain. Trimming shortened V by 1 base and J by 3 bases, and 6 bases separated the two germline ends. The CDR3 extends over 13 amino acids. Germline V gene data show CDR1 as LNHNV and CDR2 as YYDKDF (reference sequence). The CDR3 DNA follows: TGTGCCACCAGCAGAGCTAGGGAAGAGACCCAGTACTTC. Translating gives CATSRAREETQYF. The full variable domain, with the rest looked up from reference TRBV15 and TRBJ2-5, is DAMVIQNPRYQVTQFGKPVTLSCSQTLNHNVMYWYQQKSSQAPKLLFHYYDKDFNNEADTPDNFQSRRPNTSFCFLDIRSPGLGDTAMYLCATSRAREETQYFGPGTRLLVL.

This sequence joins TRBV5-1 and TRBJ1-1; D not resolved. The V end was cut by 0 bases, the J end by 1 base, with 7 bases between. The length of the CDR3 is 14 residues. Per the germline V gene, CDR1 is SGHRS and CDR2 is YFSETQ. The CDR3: CASSLANSNTEAFF. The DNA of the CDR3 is TGCGCCAGCAGCTTGGCGAATTCGAACACTGAAGCTTTCTTT.

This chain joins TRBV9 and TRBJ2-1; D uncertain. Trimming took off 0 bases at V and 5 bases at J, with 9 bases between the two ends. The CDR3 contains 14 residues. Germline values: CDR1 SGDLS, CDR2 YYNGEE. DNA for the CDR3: TGTGCCAGCAGCGTAGGGACGGCAAACAATGAGCAGTTCTTC. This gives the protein CASSVGTANNEQFF.

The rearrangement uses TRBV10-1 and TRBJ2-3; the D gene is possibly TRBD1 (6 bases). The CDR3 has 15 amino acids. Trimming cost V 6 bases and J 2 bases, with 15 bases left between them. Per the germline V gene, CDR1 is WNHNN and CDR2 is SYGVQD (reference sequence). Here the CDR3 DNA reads TGCGCCAGCAGCGAGGACAGTCCTTACACAGATACGCAGTATTTT. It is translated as CASSEDSPYTDTQYF.

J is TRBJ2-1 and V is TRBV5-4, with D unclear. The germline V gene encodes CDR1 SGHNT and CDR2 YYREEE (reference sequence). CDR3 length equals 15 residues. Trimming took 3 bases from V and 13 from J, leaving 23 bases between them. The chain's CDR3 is CASSWGGLSTNPQFF. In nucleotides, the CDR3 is TGTGCCAGCAGCTGGGGTGGTCTTAGTACTAATCCTCAGTTCTTC.

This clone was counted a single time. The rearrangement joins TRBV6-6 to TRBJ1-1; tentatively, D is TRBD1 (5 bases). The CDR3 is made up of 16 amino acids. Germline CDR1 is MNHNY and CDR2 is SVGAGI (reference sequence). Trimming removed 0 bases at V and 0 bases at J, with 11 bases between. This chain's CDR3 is CASSYSIPRVNTEAFF. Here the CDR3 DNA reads TGTGCCAGCAGTTACTCGATACCCAGGGTGAACACTGAAGCTTTCTTT.

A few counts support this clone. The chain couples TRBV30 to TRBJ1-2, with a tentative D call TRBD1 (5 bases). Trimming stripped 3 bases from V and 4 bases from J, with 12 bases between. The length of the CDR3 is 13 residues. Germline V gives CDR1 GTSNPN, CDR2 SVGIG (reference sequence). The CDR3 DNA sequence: TGTGCCTGGAGCATAAGGCAGGGCTATGGCTACACCTTC. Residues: CAWSIRQGYGYTF.

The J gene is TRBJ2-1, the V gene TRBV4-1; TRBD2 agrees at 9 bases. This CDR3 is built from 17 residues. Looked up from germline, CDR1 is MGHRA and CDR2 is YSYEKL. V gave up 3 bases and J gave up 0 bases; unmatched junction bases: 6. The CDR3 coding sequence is TGCGCCAGCAGCCAGCCACTGCGGGAGGGCTCCTACAATGAGCAGTTCTTC. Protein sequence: CASSQPLREGSYNEQFF.

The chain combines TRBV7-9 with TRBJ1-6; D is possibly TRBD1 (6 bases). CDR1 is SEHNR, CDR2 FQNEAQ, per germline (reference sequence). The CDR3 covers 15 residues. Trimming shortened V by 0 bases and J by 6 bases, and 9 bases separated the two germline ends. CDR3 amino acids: CASSLAQGGNSPLHF. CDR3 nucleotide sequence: TGTGCCAGCAGCTTAGCGCAAGGGGGTAATTCACCCCTCCACTTT. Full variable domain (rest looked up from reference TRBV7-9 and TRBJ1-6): DTGVSQNPRHKITKRGQNVTFRCDPISEHNRLYWYRQTLGQGPEFLTYFQNEAQLEKSRLLSDRFSAERPKGSFSTLEIQRTEQGDSAMYLCASSLAQGGNSPLHFGNGTRLTVT.

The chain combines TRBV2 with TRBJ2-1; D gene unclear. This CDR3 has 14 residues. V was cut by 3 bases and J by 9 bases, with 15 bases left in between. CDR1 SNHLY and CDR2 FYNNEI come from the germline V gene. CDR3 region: CASSESGLSSEQFF. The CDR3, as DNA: TGTGCCAGCAGTGAGAGTGGGTTGAGTAGTGAGCAGTTCTTC.

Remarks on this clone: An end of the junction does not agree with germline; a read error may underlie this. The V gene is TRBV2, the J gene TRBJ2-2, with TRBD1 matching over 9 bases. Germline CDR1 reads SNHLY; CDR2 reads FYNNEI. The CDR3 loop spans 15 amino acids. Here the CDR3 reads CASREDRGSTGELFF. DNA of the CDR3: TGTGCCAGCAGGGAAGACAGGGGGAGCACCGGGGAGCTGTTTTTT.

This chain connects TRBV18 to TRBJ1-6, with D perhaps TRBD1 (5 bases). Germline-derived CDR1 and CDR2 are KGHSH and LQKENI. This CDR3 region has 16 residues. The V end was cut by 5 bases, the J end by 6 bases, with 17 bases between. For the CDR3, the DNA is TGTGCCAGCTCAGGGGCAGGGCGACGGGCTAATTCACCCCTCCACTTT. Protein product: CASSGAGRRANSPLHF.

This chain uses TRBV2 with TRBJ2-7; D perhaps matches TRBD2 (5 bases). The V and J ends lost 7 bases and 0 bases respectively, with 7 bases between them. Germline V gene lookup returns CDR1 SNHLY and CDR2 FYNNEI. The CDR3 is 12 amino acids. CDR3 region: CASKEDSYEQYF. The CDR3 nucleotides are TGTGCCAGCAAGGAGGACTCCTACGAGCAGTACTTC.

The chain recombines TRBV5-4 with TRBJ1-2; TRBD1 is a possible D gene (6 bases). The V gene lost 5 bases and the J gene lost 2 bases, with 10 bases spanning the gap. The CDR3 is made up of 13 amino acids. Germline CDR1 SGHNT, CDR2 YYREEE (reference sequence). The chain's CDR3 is CASRPTGNYGYTF. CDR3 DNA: TGTGCCAGCAGGCCGACAGGCAACTATGGCTACACCTTC.

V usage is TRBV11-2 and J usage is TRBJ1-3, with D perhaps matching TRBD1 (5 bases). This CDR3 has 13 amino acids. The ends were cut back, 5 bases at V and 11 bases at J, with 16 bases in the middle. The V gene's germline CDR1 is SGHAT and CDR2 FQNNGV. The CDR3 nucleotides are TGTGCCAGCAGCCCCGGGACGCTCTCGGCCATATATTTT. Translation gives CASSPGTLSAIYF.

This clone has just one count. DNA of the CDR3: TGTGCCAGCAGTTTATACGGACAGGGACAGCAGTTCTTC. The encoded protein is CASSLYGQGQQFF. The rearrangement joins TRBV28 to TRBJ2-1; 8 bases line up with TRBD1. V gave up 1 base and J gave up 11 bases; unmatched junction bases: 4. The CDR3 is 13 residues long. The germline CDR1 and CDR2 sequences are MDHEN and SYDVKM.

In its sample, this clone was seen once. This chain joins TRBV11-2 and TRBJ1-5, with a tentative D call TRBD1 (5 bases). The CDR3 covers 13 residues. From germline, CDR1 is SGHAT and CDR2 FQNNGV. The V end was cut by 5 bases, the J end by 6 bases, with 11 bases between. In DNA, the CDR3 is TGTGCCAGCAGCACCCAGGGTGCTCAGCCCCAGCATTTT. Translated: CASSTQGAQPQHF.

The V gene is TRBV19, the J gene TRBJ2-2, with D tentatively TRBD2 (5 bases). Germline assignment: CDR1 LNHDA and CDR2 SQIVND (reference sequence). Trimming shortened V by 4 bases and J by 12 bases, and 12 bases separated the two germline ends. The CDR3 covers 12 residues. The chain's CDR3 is CASSREREKLFF. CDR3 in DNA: TGTGCCAGTAGTAGAGAAAGGGAGAAGCTGTTTTTT.